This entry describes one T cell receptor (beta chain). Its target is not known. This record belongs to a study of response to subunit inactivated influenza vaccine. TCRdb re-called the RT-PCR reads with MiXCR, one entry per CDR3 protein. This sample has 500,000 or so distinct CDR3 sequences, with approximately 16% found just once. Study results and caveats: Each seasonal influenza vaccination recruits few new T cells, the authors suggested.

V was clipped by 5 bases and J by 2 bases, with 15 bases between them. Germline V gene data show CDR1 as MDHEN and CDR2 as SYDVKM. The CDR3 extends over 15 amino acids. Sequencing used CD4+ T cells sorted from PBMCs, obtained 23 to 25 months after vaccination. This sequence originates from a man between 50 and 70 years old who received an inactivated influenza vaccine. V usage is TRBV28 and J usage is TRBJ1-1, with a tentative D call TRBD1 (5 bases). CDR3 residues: CASSVDRVLNTEAFF. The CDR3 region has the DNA TGTGCCAGCAGTGTAGACAGAGTTTTAAACACTGAAGCTTTCTTT.